The 28 T cell receptor beta chains below were found in one sample sequenced in a study of cytomegalovirus exposure and HLA in healthy donors. The PCR ran on 60 Vbeta and 13 Jbeta primers. Clones were read by immunoSEQ multiplex PCR, and TCRdb kept only the in-frame ones, dropping some. The specimen's table records roughly 42,000 clones. Specimen: PBMCs. These receptors all stem from a man aged 25-40 years in good health and CMV-seronegative.

The V call is TRBV18, the J call TRBJ1-2; D is undetermined. Germline CDR1 and CDR2: KGHSH and LQKENI. The CDR3 extends over 16 amino acids. The V gene lost 5 bases and the J gene lost 4 bases, with 20 bases spanning the gap. CDR3 protein: CASSSTLGGLGYGYTF. For the CDR3, the DNA is TGTGCCAGCTCATCTACTTTAGGAGGATTGGGCTATGGCTACACCTTC.

The CDR3 loop reads CASSLSSNTEAFF. CDR3 coding DNA: TGTGCCAGCAGTCTAAGCTCGAACACTGAAGCTTTCTTT. This chain uses TRBV6-6 with TRBJ1-1; D remains ambiguous. This CDR3 comprises 13 residues. Trimming left V 5 bases short and J 1 base short, with 8 bases between. In germline, CDR1 is MNHNY, CDR2 SVGAGI (reference sequence).

The chain recombines TRBV29-1 with TRBJ2-1; 7 nucleotides match TRBD2. With V trimmed by 5 bases and J by 4 bases, 8 bases remained unmatched. The CDR3 length is 14 residues. The germline V gene encodes CDR1 SQVTM and CDR2 ANQGSEA. CDR3 region: CSVQRERDYNEQFF. The DNA for the CDR3 is TGCAGCGTTCAGCGGGAAAGAGATTACAATGAGCAGTTCTTC.

V and J are TRBV18 and TRBJ1-2; TRBD1 agrees at 11 bases. Germline CDR1 KGHSH, CDR2 LQKENI. After removal of 10 bases from V and 4 bases from J, the junction contained 5 bases not matched to a gene. The CDR3 is 13 amino acids. CDR3 residues: CATGQGATYGYTF. CDR3 coding DNA: TGTGCCACCGGACAGGGGGCGACCTATGGCTACACCTTC.

The chain couples TRBV19 to TRBJ2-7; TRBD2 might be the D (5 bases). Per germline, CDR1 LNHDA and CDR2 SQIVND (reference sequence). Trimming cost V 2 bases and J 0 bases, with 11 bases left between them. This CDR3 has 15 amino acids. CDR3 sequence (DNA): TGTGCCAGTAGTATAATCAGCGGCAGCTCCTACGAGCAGTACTTC. Its protein is CASSIISGSSYEQYF.

This chain links TRBV5-1 with TRBJ2-3; TRBD2 aligns across 13 bases. The CDR3 spans 18 residues. V was clipped by 4 bases and J by 0 bases; unmatched bases: 8. CDR1 SGHRS and CDR2 YFSETQ come from the germline V gene. CDR3 region: CASSPGLAGAPSTDTQYF. The CDR3 bases are TGCGCCAGCAGCCCCGGACTAGCGGGAGCTCCTAGCACAGATACGCAGTATTTT.

This sequence joins TRBV7-9 and TRBJ1-1, with D perhaps matching TRBD1 (6 bases). Germline assignment: CDR1 SEHNR and CDR2 FQNEAQ (reference sequence). The V and J ends lost 5 bases and 0 bases respectively, with 10 bases between them. The CDR3 contains 14 residues. CDR3 residues: CASSRGQMNTEAFF. The CDR3, as DNA: TGTGCCAGCAGCCGAGGACAGATGAACACTGAAGCTTTCTTT.

V usage is TRBV4-2 and J usage is TRBJ1-3; 8 nucleotides agree with TRBD1. The CDR3 runs to 16 residues. V dropped 0 bases and J dropped 3; count of bases not matched to a gene: 4. Germline-derived CDR1 and CDR2 are LGHNA and YNFKEQ. CDR3 in DNA: TGTGCCAGCAGCCAAGAGGACAGGGCGGGTGGAAACACCATATATTTT. Translation gives CASSQEDRAGGNTIYF.

The chain recombines TRBV30 with TRBJ1-1; TRBD1 matches 7 bases. The CDR3 is 12 residues long. Germline assignment: CDR1 GTSNPN and CDR2 SVGIG (reference sequence). V lost 4 bases, J lost 4 bases, and 3 bases stayed unmatched. In DNA form, the CDR3 reads TGTGCCTGGAACAGGGGAGGCACTGAAGCTTTCTTT. This codes for CAWNRGGTEAFF. Full variable domain (missing parts from reference TRBV30 and TRBJ1-1): SQTIHQWPATLVQPVGSPLSLECTVEGTSNPNLYWYRQAAGRGLQLLFYSVGIGQISSEVPQNLSASRPQDRQFILSSKKLLLSDSGFYLCAWNRGGTEAFFGQGTRLTVV.

This chain uses TRBV29-1 with TRBJ2-7, with TRBD2 identical over 13 bases. Germline CDR1 is SQVTM and CDR2 is ANQGSEA. V lost 6 bases to trimming and J lost 5 bases; unmatched junction nucleotides: 7. The CDR3 length is 14 residues. The CDR3 reads CSVAGTSGTDEQYF. DNA for the CDR3: TGCAGCGTGGCCGGGACTAGCGGGACTGACGAGCAGTACTTC.

The chain is built from TRBV5-1 and TRBJ2-3, with D maybe TRBD1 (6 bases). V was pared by 0 bases and J by 4 bases, with 6 bases between. This CDR3 contains 13 residues. Germline CDR1 is SGHRS and CDR2 is YFSETQ. DNA of the CDR3: TGCGCCAGCAGCTTGGAGGGGGCAGATACGCAGTATTTT. It is translated as CASSLEGADTQYF.

The rearrangement uses TRBV10-1 and TRBJ2-7; weak D call: TRBD2 (6 bases). Germline CDR1 and CDR2: WNHNN and SYGVQD (reference sequence). The CDR3 extends over 13 amino acids. V gave up 6 bases and J gave up 9 bases, with 18 bases separating them. DNA of the CDR3: TGCGCCAGCAGCACCGGGACTCAATTAAGGCAGTACTTC. It encodes CASSTGTQLRQYF.

The rearrangement uses TRBV7-9 and TRBJ1-1; D perhaps matches TRBD1 (5 bases). Germline lookup yields CDR1 SEHNR and CDR2 FQNEAQ (reference sequence). This CDR3 is 14 amino acids long. Trimming cost V 5 bases and J 1 base, with 11 bases left between them. CDR3 sequence: CASSPLTANTEAFF. CDR3 bases: TGTGCCAGCAGCCCCCTGACAGCGAACACTGAAGCTTTCTTT.

The V call is TRBV4-2, the J call TRBJ2-3, with 7 bases matching TRBD2. Germline CDR1 is LGHNA and CDR2 is YNFKEQ. Losses at the gene ends were 0 bases for V and 3 bases for J; bases not matched to a gene: 9. This CDR3 is built from 17 residues. The CDR3: CASSQDRAGEETDTQYF. In DNA, the CDR3 is TGTGCCAGCAGCCAAGATCGGGCGGGAGAGGAGACAGATACGCAGTATTTT.

CDR3 region: CASSVRGREKLFF. The CDR3 DNA reads as TGTGCCAGCAGTGTCAGGGGCCGGGAAAAACTGTTTTTT. The chain carries TRBV7-9 and TRBJ1-4; a possible D gene is TRBD1 (6 bases). Germline assignment: CDR1 SEHNR and CDR2 FQNEAQ (reference sequence). The CDR3 is made up of 13 amino acids. Trimming took 6 bases from V and 8 from J, leaving 13 bases between them.

The chain employs TRBV7-2 and TRBJ2-7; the match to TRBD2 covers 9 bases. The CDR3 consists of 15 residues. Losses at the gene ends were 1 base for V and 2 bases for J; bases not matched to a gene: 3. Germline CDR1 reads SGHTA; CDR2 reads FQGNSA. CDR3 residues: CASSLGLAGPYEQYF. CDR3 coding DNA: TGTGCCAGCAGCTTAGGGCTAGCGGGGCCCTACGAGCAGTACTTC.

The chain recombines TRBV19 with TRBJ1-1; maybe TRBD1 (6 bases). Germline V gives CDR1 LNHDA, CDR2 SQIVND (reference sequence). Trimming took 4 bases from V and 5 from J, leaving 11 bases between them. This CDR3 comprises 13 residues. The CDR3, as DNA: TGTGCCAGTAGTACGGACAGCAGGACTGAAGCTTTCTTT. Its protein is CASSTDSRTEAFF.

This chain connects TRBV4-1 to TRBJ1-1, with a weak D call TRBD1 (5 bases). Looked up from germline, CDR1 is MGHRA and CDR2 is YSYEKL. The CDR3 is 14 amino acids. Trimming took 1 base from V and 1 from J, leaving 7 bases between them. CDR3 protein: CASSQGGGNTEAFF. For the CDR3, the DNA is TGCGCCAGCAGCCAAGGGGGGGGGAACACTGAAGCTTTCTTT.

V and J are TRBV28 and TRBJ1-1, with D tentatively TRBD1 (5 bases). Trimming removed 8 bases from V and 8 bases from J, with 9 bases in between. The CDR3 covers 10 residues. Germline values: CDR1 MDHEN, CDR2 SYDVKM. CDR3 in DNA: TGTGCCAGCCTTTCAGGGGAAGCTTTCTTT. It codes for CASLSGEAFF.

The rearrangement joins TRBV18 to TRBJ2-7; the match to TRBD2 covers 7 bases. Looked up from germline, CDR1 is KGHSH and CDR2 is LQKENI. The J segment lost 3 bases and the V segment lost 0 bases, leaving 2 bases of the junction unmatched. This CDR3 is built from 14 residues. Here the CDR3 reads CASSPPLADYEQYF. The CDR3 DNA reads as TGTGCCAGCTCACCACCCCTAGCGGACTACGAGCAGTACTTC.

The chain recombines TRBV2 with TRBJ2-7, with 9 bases fitting TRBD2. J lost 0 bases, V lost 8 bases, and 8 bases had no gene match. The germline V gene has CDR1 SNHLY and CDR2 FYNNEI. The CDR3 is 15 amino acids. The CDR3 sequence is CASLTPSGNSYEQYF. The CDR3 DNA reads as TGTGCCAGCCTTACACCTAGCGGGAACTCCTACGAGCAGTACTTC.

The V call is TRBV29-1, the J call TRBJ1-4; a weak D match, TRBD1 (6 bases). The CDR3 is 12 amino acids. Germline loops: CDR1 SQVTM, CDR2 ANQGSEA. The V end was cut by 3 bases, the J end by 8 bases, with 10 bases between. The CDR3, as DNA: TGCAGCGTTGAGGACAGCTCCGAAAAACTGTTTTTT. It translates to CSVEDSSEKLFF.

The chain recombines TRBV4-3 with TRBJ2-1; D gene ambiguous. Trimming took 4 bases from V and 6 from J, leaving 7 bases between them. This CDR3 is built from 12 residues. The germline CDR1 and CDR2 sequences are LGHNA and YSLEER. The CDR3 region has the DNA TGCGCCAGCAGCCCCACGGGCAATGAGCAGTTCTTC. Translated: CASSPTGNEQFF.

The chain has TRBV5-6 and TRBJ1-1; the match to TRBD1 covers 9 bases. The germline CDR1 and CDR2 sequences are SGHDT and YYEEEE. The V segment lost 5 bases and the J segment 8 bases; nucleotides outside the gene matches: 7. This CDR3 comprises 13 residues. CDR3 region: CASSTSGTGEAFF. In DNA, the CDR3 is TGTGCCAGCAGTACTTCCGGGACAGGGGAAGCTTTCTTT.

This rearrangement joins TRBV6-5 to TRBJ2-7; TRBD2 matches 8 bases. J lost 5 bases, V lost 2 bases, and 5 bases had no gene match. This CDR3 is 14 amino acids long. Germline V gene sequence: CDR1 MNHEY, CDR2 SVGAGI. Here the CDR3 DNA reads TGTGCCAGCAGTTACGAGCGGGAGACTGACGAGCAGTACTTC. It yields the protein CASSYERETDEQYF.

The rearrangement links TRBV10-3 to TRBJ2-7; D remains unclear. The CDR3 covers 13 residues. CDR1 and CDR2 from the germline V gene are ENHRY and SYGVKD. Trimming removed 3 bases from V and 0 bases from J, with 6 bases in between. The CDR3 reads CAISESISYEQYF. The DNA for the CDR3 is TGTGCCATCAGTGAATCCATCTCCTACGAGCAGTACTTC.

The rearrangement joins TRBV2 to TRBJ2-7; D possibly corresponds to TRBD2 (6 bases). Germline loops: CDR1 SNHLY, CDR2 FYNNEI. V lost 3 bases and J 7 bases, leaving 19 bases between the germline ends. The CDR3 length is 15 residues. The CDR3 spells CASSDQAGFGGEQYF. The CDR3 DNA reads TGTGCCAGCAGTGATCAGGCAGGGTTTGGGGGGGAGCAGTACTTC.

DNA for the CDR3: TGTGCCAGCTCACCACTAGGACTAAACACCGGGGAGCTGTTTTTT. Its protein is CASSPLGLNTGELFF. The rearrangement links TRBV18 to TRBJ2-2, with D tentatively TRBD2 (6 bases). This CDR3 spans 15 amino acids. V lost 1 base to trimming and J lost 2 bases, with 8 bases between them. Germline V lookup: CDR1 KGHSH, CDR2 LQKENI.